The entry below describes one TCR beta chain. The data were obtained in a study of technical replicates of blood from several donors. TCRdb keeps only in-frame clones here, not all; method: immunoSEQ multiplex PCR. Of tens of thousands of clones in the sample, roughly 92% are singletons; the top ten hold 0.4% to 0.5%. The origin of this receptor is a human donor in good health. Sequencing input: T cells isolated from PBMCs.

DNA of the CDR3: TGTGCCAGCAGCCCTAACCACGAGCAGTACTTC. Protein: CASSPNHEQYF. The J gene is TRBJ2-7, the V gene TRBV28; no reliable D call. The germline CDR1 and CDR2 sequences are MDHEN and SYDVKM. This CDR3 region has 11 residues. Between the trimmed V and J ends, which lost 6 bases and 5 bases, there was a span of 8 bases. Based on the CDR3 plus reference TRBV28 and TRBJ2-7, the full variable domain is DVKVTQSSRYLVKRTGEKVFLECVQDMDHENMFWYRQDPGLGLRLIYFSYDVKMKEKGDIPEGYSVSREKKERFSLILESASTNQTSMYLCASSPNHEQYFGPGTRLTVT.